Sequencing of this T cell receptor beta chain was carried out in a study of brain T cells in children with intractable seizures. Only cases whose brain tissue showed the highest T cell transcript signatures were sequenced. Pre-surgery treatment included at least one anti-epileptic drug. General study findings and limits: Viral specificity was inferred only from CDR3 similarity; HCMV serostatus was unknown. Absence of clones before surgery may stem from lower sequencing depth.

The CDR3 has 13 amino acids. The germline V gene has CDR1 MNHEY and CDR2 SVGAGI. V was clipped by 10 bases and J by 3 bases, with 13 bases between them. TCRdb keeps only in-frame clones here, not all; method: immunoSEQ multiplex PCR. This table has around 80,000 clones, about 90% appearing once. As regards this clone: Its target is not known.

The chain is built from TRBV6-5 and TRBJ2-4, with D tentatively TRBD2 (6 bases). The starting material was peripheral blood, obtained at surgery. This TCR was sampled from a girl aged 2 to 10 with Rasmussen encephalitis and intractable seizures. This CDR3 reads CATGEWGKNIQYF. The CDR3 DNA reads as TGTGCCACGGGGGAGTGGGGCAAAAACATTCAGTACTTC.